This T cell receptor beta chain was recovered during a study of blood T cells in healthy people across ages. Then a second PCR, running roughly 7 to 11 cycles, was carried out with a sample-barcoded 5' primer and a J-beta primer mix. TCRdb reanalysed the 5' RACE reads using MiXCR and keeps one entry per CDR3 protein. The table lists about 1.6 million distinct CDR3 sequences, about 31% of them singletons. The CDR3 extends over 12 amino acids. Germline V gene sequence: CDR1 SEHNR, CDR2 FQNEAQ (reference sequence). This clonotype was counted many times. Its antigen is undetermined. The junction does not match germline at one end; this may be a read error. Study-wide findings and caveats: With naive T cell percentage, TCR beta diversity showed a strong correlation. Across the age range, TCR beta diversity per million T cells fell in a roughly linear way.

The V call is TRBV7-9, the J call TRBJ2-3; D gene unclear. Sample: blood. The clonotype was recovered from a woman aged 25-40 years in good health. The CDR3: CASSLATDTQYF. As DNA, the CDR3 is TGCGCCAGCAGCTTGGCTACAGATACGCAGTATTTT.